These 28 T cell receptor beta chains were sequenced from one sample in a study of lymphopenia after photon versus proton radiotherapy. Assay used: immunoSEQ multiplex PCR; TCRdb lists only in-frame clones, some missing. Among roughly 29,000 clones listed, 87% were seen once. Specimen: peripheral blood, collected from a patient treated with proton-based radiotherapy. All receptors come from a woman aged 60-75 years with cholangiocarcinoma. Some clones in this sample may be carry-over from other donors' samples.

The rearrangement links TRBV10-1 to TRBJ2-1; perhaps D is TRBD1 or TRBD2 (5 bases each). Germline V gene data show CDR1 as WNHNN and CDR2 as SYGVQD (reference sequence). The V end was cut by 0 bases, the J end by 6 bases, with 15 bases between. CDR3 size: 16 residues. The CDR3 reads CASSESNGHEGNEQFF. As DNA, the CDR3 is TGCGCCAGCAGTGAGTCGAACGGACATGAGGGCAATGAGCAGTTCTTC.

The J gene is TRBJ2-5, the V gene TRBV19, with D possibly matching TRBD1 (6 bases). CDR1 and CDR2 (germline): LNHDA, SQIVND (reference sequence). This CDR3 contains 15 residues. The V and J ends lost 1 base and 4 bases respectively, with 13 bases between them. DNA for the CDR3: TGTGCCAGTAGTATAGGAAGGGGGTCCCCAGAGACCCAGTACTTC. It specifies CASSIGRGSPETQYF.

The rearrangement uses TRBV19 and TRBJ2-7; D is unresolved. Trimming cost V 5 bases and J 2 bases, with 10 bases left between them. The CDR3 loop spans 13 amino acids. Germline CDR1 is LNHDA and CDR2 is SQIVND (reference sequence). Here the CDR3 reads CASSRDPPYEQYF. CDR3 nucleotide sequence: TGTGCCAGTAGTCGCGACCCGCCCTACGAGCAGTACTTC.

The CDR3 protein is CASNGGAETQYF. As DNA, the CDR3 is TGTGCCAGTAATGGGGGCGCGGAGACCCAGTACTTC. The chain links TRBV19 to TRBJ2-5, with D perhaps matching TRBD1 (6 bases). V lost 7 bases and J lost 5, with 11 bases in between. Germline lookup yields CDR1 LNHDA and CDR2 SQIVND (reference sequence). The CDR3 loop spans 12 amino acids.

This chain uses TRBV7-9 with TRBJ2-5, with 9 bases aligning to TRBD1. The germline V gene encodes CDR1 SEHNR and CDR2 FQNEAQ (reference sequence). This CDR3 region has 15 residues. V trimming: 4 bases; J trimming: 4 bases; junction bases outside the gene matches: 7. Written as DNA, the CDR3 is TGTGCCAGCAGCTCCCTACAGGGGGCCGGAGAGACCCAGTACTTC. Its protein is CASSSLQGAGETQYF.

This clone was recorded once. This chain uses TRBV14 with TRBJ2-2; D gene ambiguous. This CDR3 region has 14 residues. CDR1 and CDR2 from the germline V gene are SGHDN and FVKESK. The V and J ends lost 0 bases and 7 bases respectively, with 9 bases between them. The CDR3 is CASSQESGYGELFF. Here the CDR3 DNA reads TGTGCCAGCAGCCAAGAGTCCGGGTACGGGGAGCTGTTTTTT.

This sequence joins TRBV7-2 and TRBJ1-3; perhaps TRBD1 as D (6 bases). V lost 5 bases and J 0 bases, leaving 14 bases between the germline ends. The CDR3 loop spans 16 amino acids. CDR1 is SGHTA and CDR2 is FQGNSA in the germline V gene. This chain's CDR3 is CASSRTTGSSGNTIYF. The CDR3 nucleotides are TGTGCCAGCAGCAGGACAACAGGGAGCTCTGGAAACACCATATATTTT.

CDR3 amino acids: CAWSRGRANTEAFF. As DNA, the CDR3 is TGTGCCTGGAGTAGGGGCAGGGCGAACACTGAAGCTTTCTTT. The rearrangement uses TRBV30 and TRBJ1-1; D might be TRBD1 (5 bases). The CDR3 covers 14 residues. The germline V gene has CDR1 GTSNPN and CDR2 SVGIG (reference sequence). Trimming removed 2 bases from V and 1 base from J, with 11 bases in between.

This chain connects TRBV5-1 to TRBJ1-5; 7 nucleotides agree with TRBD1. Germline V gene sequence: CDR1 SGHRS, CDR2 YFSETQ. CDR3 length: 15 amino acids. Trimming at V came to 0 bases and at J to 5 bases, leaving 5 bases not matched to a gene. The CDR3 here is CASSLDPDRDQPQHF. For the CDR3, the DNA is TGCGCCAGCAGCTTGGACCCTGACAGGGATCAGCCCCAGCATTTT.

V gene TRBV5-4 combines with J gene TRBJ1-1, with D hard to call. The CDR3 runs to 17 residues. Trimming took off 1 base at V and 0 bases at J, with 16 bases between the two ends. CDR1 is SGHNT, CDR2 YYREEE, per germline (reference sequence). CDR3 sequence: CASSLMLAAAMNTEAFF. DNA of the CDR3: TGTGCCAGCAGCTTGATGTTAGCGGCGGCCATGAACACTGAAGCTTTCTTT.

This chain uses TRBV25-1 with TRBJ1-1, with D perhaps TRBD1 (5 bases). V shed 1 base and J shed 1 base, with 16 bases lying between them. The germline CDR1 and CDR2 sequences are MGHDK and SYGVNS. This CDR3 has 17 amino acids. Written as DNA, the CDR3 is TGTGCCAGCAGTGAATCGGGTTTCGGGGCTTGGAACACTGAAGCTTTCTTT. Its protein is CASSESGFGAWNTEAFF.

In DNA form, the CDR3 reads TGTGCCAGCAGCTTAGGACTAGCGGGGGGACCGAACACCGGGGAGCTGTTTTTT. Translating gives CASSLGLAGGPNTGELFF. The rearrangement links TRBV7-9 to TRBJ2-2; the match to TRBD2 covers 13 bases. This CDR3 comprises 18 residues. The junction had 2 bases not matched to a gene; V was cut back by 1 base and J by 0 bases. Germline CDR1 and CDR2: SEHNR and FQNEAQ (reference sequence). The full variable domain, in which reference TRBV7-9 and TRBJ2-2 provide the parts outside the CDR3, is DTGVSQNPRHKITKRGQNVTFRCDPISEHNRLYWYRQTLGQGPEFLTYFQNEAQLEKSRLLSDRFSAERPKGSFSTLEIQRTEQGDSAMYLCASSLGLAGGPNTGELFFGEGSRLTVL.

A single count supports this clone. The chain has TRBV18 and TRBJ1-1; D unclear. Per germline, CDR1 KGHSH and CDR2 LQKENI. The CDR3 loop spans 15 amino acids. Trimming left V 3 bases short and J 5 bases short, with 16 bases between. The CDR3 bases are TGTGCCAGCTCACCCTCTGGAGACCCGGGTACTGAAGCTTTCTTT. It encodes CASSPSGDPGTEAFF. Based on the CDR3 plus reference TRBV18 and TRBJ1-1, the full variable domain is NAGVMQNPRHLVRRRGQEARLRCSPMKGHSHVYWYRQLPEEGLKFMVYLQKENIIDESGMPKERFSAEFPKEGPSILRIQQVVRGDSAAYFCASSPSGDPGTEAFFGQGTRLTVV.

The gene calls are TRBV7-2 and TRBJ2-7, with D possibly being TRBD1 (5 bases). This CDR3 is 13 amino acids long. CDR1 and CDR2 (germline): SGHTA, FQGNSA. V lost 4 bases to trimming and J lost 3 bases, with 10 bases between them. CDR3 bases: TGTGCCAGCAGCTCACATCAGGGCTACGAGCAGTACTTC. Translated, it gives CASSSHQGYEQYF.

J is TRBJ2-1 and V is TRBV19, with 11 bases aligning to TRBD1. Germline loops: CDR1 LNHDA, CDR2 SQIVND (reference sequence). The CDR3 is 19 residues long. Unmatched junction bases numbered 16, after V lost 4 bases and J lost 5 bases. The CDR3 DNA follows: TGTGCCAGTAGTACCCCGGACAGGGGGCGGCTAGCGGGACACAATGAGCAGTTCTTC. This gives the protein CASSTPDRGRLAGHNEQFF. Looking up the rest from reference TRBV19 and TRBJ2-1 gives the full variable domain: DGGITQSPKYLFRKEGQNVTLSCEQNLNHDAMYWYRQDPGQGLRLIYYSQIVNDFQKGDIAEGYSVSREKKESFPLTVTSAQKNPTAFYLCASSTPDRGRLAGHNEQFFGPGTRLTVL.

The V and J genes are TRBV18 and TRBJ1-2, with D possibly matching TRBD1 (5 bases). Deletions cut 2 bases from V and 5 bases from J, with 9 bases between. Per the germline V gene, CDR1 is KGHSH and CDR2 is LQKENI. The CDR3 contains 13 residues. Here the CDR3 reads CASSPGTEYGYTF. The CDR3 DNA sequence: TGTGCCAGCTCACCAGGGACTGAGTATGGCTACACCTTC. The entire variable domain, with the rest obtained from reference TRBV18 and TRBJ1-2, is as follows: NAGVMQNPRHLVRRRGQEARLRCSPMKGHSHVYWYRQLPEEGLKFMVYLQKENIIDESGMPKERFSAEFPKEGPSILRIQQVVRGDSAAYFCASSPGTEYGYTFGSGTRLTVV.

The chain joins TRBV25-1 to TRBJ1-1, with a possible D match to TRBD1 (5 bases). This CDR3 has 13 residues. CDR1 and CDR2 from the germline V gene are MGHDK and SYGVNS. The V gene lost 2 bases and the J gene lost 6 bases, with 10 bases spanning the gap. CDR3 protein: CASSEGGRAEAFF. The CDR3 nucleotides are TGTGCCAGCAGTGAAGGGGGTCGCGCTGAAGCTTTCTTT. Together with reference TRBV25-1 and TRBJ1-1, the CDR3 gives the full variable domain: EADIYQTPRYLVIGTGKKITLECSQTMGHDKMYWYQQDPGMELHLIHYSYGVNSTEKGDLSSESTVSRIRTEHFPLTLESARPSHTSQYLCASSEGGRAEAFFGQGTRLTVV.

The chain couples TRBV2 to TRBJ2-7; possibly TRBD1 for D (6 bases). V was shortened by 11 bases and J by 3 bases, with 8 bases between the two germline ends. Germline V CDR1 and CDR2: SNHLY, FYNNEI. The CDR3 covers 10 residues. Here the CDR3 DNA reads TGTGCCTCAGGGGACTACGAGCAGTACTTC. Translated: CASGDYEQYF.

This clone has only a few counts. The V call is TRBV6-5, the J call TRBJ1-5; TRBD1 is a possible D gene (6 bases). The CDR3 runs to 15 residues. Between the trimmed V and J ends, which lost 6 bases and 2 bases, there was a span of 14 bases. Germline CDR1 reads MNHEY; CDR2 reads SVGAGI. The CDR3 sequence: CASSGGQAGNQPQHF. CDR3 in DNA: TGTGCCAGCAGCGGGGGGCAGGCGGGCAATCAGCCCCAGCATTTT.

This clone was found once. The V and J genes are TRBV20-1 and TRBJ1-1; D is unresolved. The length of the CDR3 is 11 residues. V dropped 3 bases and J dropped 6 bases, with 8 bases sitting between them. CDR1 and CDR2 (germline): DFQATT, SNEGSKA (reference sequence). This CDR3 reads CSASGIAEAFF. The CDR3 nucleotides read TGCAGTGCTAGTGGGATCGCTGAAGCTTTCTTT.

The V call is TRBV18, the J call TRBJ2-3; 9 nucleotides agree with TRBD1. Germline values: CDR1 KGHSH, CDR2 LQKENI. This CDR3 is built from 21 residues. V trimming: 4 bases; J trimming: 0 bases; junction bases outside the gene matches: 20. CDR3 DNA sequence: TGTGCCAGCTCACTAAGAAGTCCGGGACAGGGCTGGCCTCCTAGCACAGATACGCAGTATTTT. Protein sequence: CASSLRSPGQGWPPSTDTQYF.

The rearrangement joins TRBV11-2 to TRBJ2-5; TRBD2 matches at 10 bases. Germline V CDR1 and CDR2: SGHAT, FQNNGV. V shed 2 bases, J shed 2 bases, and the junction held 5 bases outside the gene matches. The CDR3 contains 16 residues. CDR3 nucleotide sequence: TGTGCCAGCAGCTTAAGAGCAGCGGGAGGGCAAGAGACCCAGTACTTC. Residues: CASSLRAAGGQETQYF. Full variable domain (missing parts from reference TRBV11-2 and TRBJ2-5): EAGVAQSPRYKIIEKRQSVAFWCNPISGHATLYWYQQILGQGPKLLIQFQNNGVVDDSQLPKDRFSAERLKGVDSTLKIQPAKLEDSAVYLCASSLRAAGGQETQYFGPGTRLLVL.

The chain has TRBV4-1 and TRBJ2-7, with D uncertain. The CDR3 consists of 16 residues. Trimming removed 1 base from V and 0 bases from J, with 13 bases in between. Germline V gives CDR1 MGHRA, CDR2 YSYEKL. The CDR3 DNA reads as TGCGCCAGCAGCCAAGTAGGTGGGCTTCCCTCCTACGAGCAGTACTTC. It is translated as CASSQVGGLPSYEQYF.

This rearrangement joins TRBV10-3 to TRBJ1-3; 7 nucleotides agree with TRBD1. Germline assignment: CDR1 ENHRY and CDR2 SYGVKD. The CDR3 length is 16 residues. V dropped 3 bases and J dropped 2; count of bases not matched to a gene: 7. The DNA of the CDR3 is TGTGCCATCAGTGATACAGGGGTCTCGGCTGGAAACACCATATATTTT. This sequence encodes CAISDTGVSAGNTIYF.

The chain recombines TRBV5-1 with TRBJ2-7; 12 positions match TRBD2. The CDR3 totals 15 residues. V lost 0 bases, J lost 9 bases, and 7 bases stayed unmatched. CDR1 is SGHRS, CDR2 YFSETQ, per germline. CDR3: CASSLVLAGGGLQYF. The CDR3 DNA sequence: TGCGCCAGCAGCTTGGTACTAGCGGGAGGAGGTTTGCAGTACTTC.

The chain links TRBV27 to TRBJ2-2; D possibly corresponds to TRBD2 (6 bases). Trimming removed 0 bases at V and 7 bases at J, with 6 bases between. The CDR3 runs to 13 residues. Germline-derived CDR1 and CDR2 are MNHEY and SMNVEV (reference sequence). The DNA for the CDR3 is TGTGCCAGCAGTTTATCGGGGGGCGGGGAGCTGTTTTTT. Translating gives CASSLSGGGELFF.

The J gene is TRBJ2-5, the V gene TRBV19; D is perhaps TRBD1 or TRBD2 (5 bases each). The V end lost 4 bases, the J end lost 2 bases, and 14 bases lay between the germline ends. CDR3 length equals 15 residues. Germline CDR1 reads LNHDA; CDR2 reads SQIVND (reference sequence). The DNA for the CDR3 is TGTGCCAGTAGTAGTAAGCGGACAACGCAAGAGACCCAGTACTTC. Residues: CASSSKRTTQETQYF.

The chain has TRBV7-9 and TRBJ2-7, with a tentative D call TRBD1 (5 bases). In germline, CDR1 is SEHNR, CDR2 FQNEAQ (reference sequence). The CDR3 is 15 amino acids. The ends were cut back, 4 bases at V and 3 bases at J, with 16 bases in the middle. CDR3 nucleotides: TGTGCCAGCAGCTCAACCCTTTTTACAGGCTACGAGCAGTACTTC. Its translation: CASSSTLFTGYEQYF.